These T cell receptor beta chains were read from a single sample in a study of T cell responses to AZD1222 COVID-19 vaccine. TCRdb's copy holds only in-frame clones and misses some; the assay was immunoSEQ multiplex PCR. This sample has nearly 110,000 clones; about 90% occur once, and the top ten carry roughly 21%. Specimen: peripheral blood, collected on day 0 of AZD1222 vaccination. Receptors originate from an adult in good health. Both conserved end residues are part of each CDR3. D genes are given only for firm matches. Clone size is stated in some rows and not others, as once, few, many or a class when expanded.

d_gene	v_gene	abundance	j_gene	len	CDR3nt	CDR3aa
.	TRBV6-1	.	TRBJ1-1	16	TGTGCCAGCAGTGCTTTTCTTGCAGGGGCAAACACTGAAGCTTTCTTT	CASSAFLAGANTEAFF
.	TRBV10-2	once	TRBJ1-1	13	TGCGCCAGCAGTGAGTCGAAGGGCCCTGAAGCTTTCTTT	CASSESKGPEAFF
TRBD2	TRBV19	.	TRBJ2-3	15	TGTGCCACCCAGTCGACTAGCGGGGGCACAGATACGCAGTATTTT	CATQSTSGGTDTQYF
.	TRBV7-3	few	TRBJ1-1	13	TGTGCCAGCCGAACAGGGCCAACCACTGAAGCTTTCTTT	CASRTGPTTEAFF
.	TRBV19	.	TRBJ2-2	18	TGTGCCAGTAGTGGCAGACGCGGGGGCGCCCCGAACACCGGGGAGCTGTTTTTT	CASSGRRGGAPNTGELFF
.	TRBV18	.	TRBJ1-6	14	TGTGCCAGCTCACCATCGGGGGATAATTCACCCCTCCACTTT	CASSPSGDNSPLHF
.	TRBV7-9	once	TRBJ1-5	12	TGTGCCAGCAGCAGAGACGGTCAGCCCCAGCATTTT	CASSRDGQPQHF
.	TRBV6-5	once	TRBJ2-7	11	TGTGCCAGCGGGAGGGGGCACGAGCAGTACTTC	CASGRGHEQYF
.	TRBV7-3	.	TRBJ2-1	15	TGTGCCAGCAGCTTAACGGACTCCGTGGGGAATGAGCAGTTCTTC	CASSLTDSVGNEQFF
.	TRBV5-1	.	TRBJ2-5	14	TGCGCCAGCAGCTGGATAGCTACGGGGGCAACCCAGTACTTC	CASSWIATGATQYF
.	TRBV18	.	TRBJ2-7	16	TGTGCCAGCTCACCGCTCGGGTCGGGCCGTTCCTACGAGCAGTACTTC	CASSPLGSGRSYEQYF
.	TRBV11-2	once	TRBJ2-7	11	TGTGCCAGCACCCGATCCAACGAGCAGTACTTC	CASTRSNEQYF
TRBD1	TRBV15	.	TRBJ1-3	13	TGTGCCACCAGGCCGGGACAGGGGAACACCATATATTTT	CATRPGQGNTIYF
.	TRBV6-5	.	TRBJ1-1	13	TGTGCCAGCATCAGGGGAACAGGGAGGGTAGCTTTCTTT	CASIRGTGRVAFF
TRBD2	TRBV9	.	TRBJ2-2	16	TGTGCCAGCAGCCCAAGAAGCGGGGGGATAACCGGGGAGCTGTTTTTT	CASSPRSGGITGELFF
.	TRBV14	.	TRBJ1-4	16	TGTGCCAGCAGCCAAGGACTGACCCTGGAGCATGAAAAACTGTTTTTT	CASSQGLTLEHEKLFF
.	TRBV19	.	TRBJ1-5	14	TGTGCCAGTAGTATAAGGCAGAGTGGGCAGCCCCAGCATTTT	CASSIRQSGQPQHF
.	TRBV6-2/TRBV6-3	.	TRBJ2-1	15	TGTGCCAGCAGTCTAACCGGTGATTCTTACAATGAGCAGTTCTTC	CASSLTGDSYNEQFF
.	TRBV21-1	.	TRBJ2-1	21	TGTGCCAGCAGCAAAGTGGCTAGCGGGGGGGCCGGGCCCCCTTGGGGCAATGAGCAGTTCTTC	CASSKVASGGAGPPWGNEQFF
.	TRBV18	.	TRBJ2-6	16	TGTGCCAGCTCACCCATTGGGGTATCTGGGGCCAACGTCCTGACTTTC	CASSPIGVSGANVLTF
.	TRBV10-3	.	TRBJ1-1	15	TGTGCCATCAGCTTGGACAGCGAACCGAACACTGAAGCTTTCTTT	CAISLDSEPNTEAFF
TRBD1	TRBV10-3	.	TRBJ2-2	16	TGTGCCATCAGTGAGGGTTACCCAGGGGGTGCCGGGGAGCTGTTTTTT	CAISEGYPGGAGELFF
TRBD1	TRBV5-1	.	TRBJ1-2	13	TGCGCCAGTACAGGGGTTGAGGGGTATGGCTACACCTTC	CASTGVEGYGYTF
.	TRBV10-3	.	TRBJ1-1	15	TGTGCCATCAGTGAGTCAGGGAGGTTCAACACTGAAGCTTTCTTT	CAISESGRFNTEAFF
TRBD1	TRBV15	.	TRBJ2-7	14	TGTGCCACCGCAAATCCGGGACAGTCTTACGAGCAGTACTTC	CATANPGQSYEQYF
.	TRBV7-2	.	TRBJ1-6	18	TGTGCCAGCAGCTTAGCCCCTCCTAGGGGGGGCTATAATTCACCCCTCCACTTT	CASSLAPPRGGYNSPLHF
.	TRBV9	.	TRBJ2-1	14	TGTGCCAGCAGCGTAGCCCCAGATTACAATGAGCAGTTCTTC	CASSVAPDYNEQFF
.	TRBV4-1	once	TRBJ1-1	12	TGCGCCAGCCTGTCGCCGGGGGCTGAAGCTTTCTTT	CASLSPGAEAFF
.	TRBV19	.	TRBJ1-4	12	TGTGCCAGTAAGCAGGGCGGGGAAAAACTGTTTTTT	CASKQGGEKLFF
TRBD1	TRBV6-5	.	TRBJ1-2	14	TGTGCCAGCAATTCCGGACAGGCTAACTATGGCTACACCTTC	CASNSGQANYGYTF
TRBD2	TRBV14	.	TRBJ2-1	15	TGTGCCAGCAGCCCCGGGACTAGCGTATACAATGAGCAGTTCTTC	CASSPGTSVYNEQFF
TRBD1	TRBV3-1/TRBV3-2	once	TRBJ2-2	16	TGTGCCAGCAGCCAGGTGGGACAGGGTCACACCGGGGAGCTGTTTTTT	CASSQVGQGHTGELFF
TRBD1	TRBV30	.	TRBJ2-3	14	TGTGCCTGGCGACCGGGACAGGGGAGGGATACGCAGTATTTT	CAWRPGQGRDTQYF
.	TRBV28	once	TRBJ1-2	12	TGTGCCAGCAGTCCCCAAGACAGAGGCTACACCTTC	CASSPQDRGYTF
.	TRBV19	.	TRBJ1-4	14	TGTGCCAGTAGTATTAAGAGACTCAATGAAAAACTGTTTTTT	CASSIKRLNEKLFF
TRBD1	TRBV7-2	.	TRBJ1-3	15	TGTGCCAGCAGCTTAGCTGGGACAGGGGGAAACACCATATATTTT	CASSLAGTGGNTIYF
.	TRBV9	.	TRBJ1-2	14	TGTGCCAGCAGCGTCAGGACAGATGAATATGGCTACACCTTC	CASSVRTDEYGYTF
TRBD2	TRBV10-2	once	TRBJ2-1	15	TGCGCCAGCAGAATAGCGGGGGGCTCCTACAATGAGCAGTTCTTC	CASRIAGGSYNEQFF
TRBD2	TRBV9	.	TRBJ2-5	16	TGTGCCAGCAGCGAGGGGACTAGCGGGGGATTGGAGACCCAGTACTTC	CASSEGTSGGLETQYF
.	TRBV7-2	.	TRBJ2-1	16	TGTGCCAGCAGTCCCGGCCGCTCCTCTAAGGACAATGAGCAGTTCTTC	CASSPGRSSKDNEQFF
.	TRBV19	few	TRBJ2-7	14	TGTGCCAGTCGGCCCCAGGGATTCATCTACGAGCAGTACTTC	CASRPQGFIYEQYF
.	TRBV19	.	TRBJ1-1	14	TGTGCCAGTAGTATAGTTCGCGAGAACACTGAAGCTTTCTTT	CASSIVRENTEAFF
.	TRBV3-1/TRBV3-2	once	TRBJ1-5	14	TGTGCCAGCAGCCCTCAGGGAGGGCACCAGCCCCAGCATTTT	CASSPQGGHQPQHF
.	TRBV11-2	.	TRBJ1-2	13	TGTGCCAGCGGCGTGAGCGGAATCTATGGCTACACCTTC	CASGVSGIYGYTF
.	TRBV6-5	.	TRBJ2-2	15	TGTGCCAGCAGAGAGGGGGTAGGGGACACCGGGGAGCTGTTTTTT	CASREGVGDTGELFF
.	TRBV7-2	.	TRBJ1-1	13	TGTGCCAGCAGTCCCGGACGGAACACTGAAGCTTTCTTT	CASSPGRNTEAFF
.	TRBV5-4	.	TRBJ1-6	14	TGTGCCAGCAGCTTAGCAGGATATAATTCACCCCTCCACTTT	CASSLAGYNSPLHF
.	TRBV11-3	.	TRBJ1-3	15	TGTGCCAGCAGCTTAGGTGGAGGGTCTGGAAACACCATATATTTT	CASSLGGGSGNTIYF
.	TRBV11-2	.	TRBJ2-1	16	TGTGCCAGCAGCTTCTTGGAGAGTGGGTCGTACAATGAGCAGTTCTTC	CASSFLESGSYNEQFF
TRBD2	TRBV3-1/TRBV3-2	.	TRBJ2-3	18	TGTGCCAGCAGCCAAGTAGGGTTTAGCGGGGGGATCACAGATACGCAGTATTTT	CASSQVGFSGGITDTQYF
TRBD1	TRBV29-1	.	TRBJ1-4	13	TGCAGCGCTGGGACAGAGGCCTATGAAAAACTGTTTTTT	CSAGTEAYEKLFF
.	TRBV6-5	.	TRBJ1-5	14	TGTGCCAGCAGTTACGGGGCAGGGGATCAGCCCCAGCATTTT	CASSYGAGDQPQHF
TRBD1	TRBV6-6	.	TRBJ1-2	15	TGTGCCAGCAGAGCGGGACAGTCCTCTCTCTATGGCTACACCTTC	CASRAGQSSLYGYTF